Listed here is a single T cell receptor beta chain. Measured with immunoSEQ multiplex PCR; TCRdb has only the in-frame clones, and not every one. The sample has some 2.1 million clones, about 95% seen once. The CDR3 spans 14 residues. Looked up from germline, CDR1 is MDHEN and CDR2 is SYDVKM. V lost 8 bases, J lost 0 bases, and 10 bases lay in between. These data come from a study of shared clonotypes between healthy human individuals. On the study more broadly: With ages of 18 to 49, the donors were two women and a few men.

CD8 cells classed as naive were CD45RO-negative and positively selected for CCR7, excluding terminally differentiated effector memory CD45RA+ cells. J is TRBJ1-4 and V is TRBV28, with a possible D match to TRBD1 (6 bases). The receptor comes from a man aged 18 to 29 in good health. The sample taken for sequencing was naive CD8+ T cells sorted from blood. The CDR3 region is CASGTGTTNEKLFF. The CDR3 bases are TGTGCCAGCGGTACAGGGACAACTAATGAAAAACTGTTTTTT. Based on the CDR3 plus reference TRBV28 and TRBJ1-4, the full variable domain is DVKVTQSSRYLVKRTGEKVFLECVQDMDHENMFWYRQDPGLGLRLIYFSYDVKMKEKGDIPEGYSVSREKKERFSLILESASTNQTSMYLCASGTGTTNEKLFFGSGTQLSVL.